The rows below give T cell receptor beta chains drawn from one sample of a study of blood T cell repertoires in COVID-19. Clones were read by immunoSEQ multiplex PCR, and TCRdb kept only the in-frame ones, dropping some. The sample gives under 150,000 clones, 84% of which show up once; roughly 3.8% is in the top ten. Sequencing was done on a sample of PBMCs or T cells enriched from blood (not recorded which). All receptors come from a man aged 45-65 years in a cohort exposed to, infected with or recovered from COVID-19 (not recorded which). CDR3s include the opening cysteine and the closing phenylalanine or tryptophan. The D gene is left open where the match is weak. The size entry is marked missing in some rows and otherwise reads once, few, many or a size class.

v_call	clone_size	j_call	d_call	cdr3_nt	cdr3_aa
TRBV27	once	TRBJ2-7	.	TGTGCCAGCAGTTCGACAACGACCGCCCTCGAGCAGTACTTC	CASSSTTTALEQYF
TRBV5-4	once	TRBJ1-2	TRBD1	TGTGCCAGCAGCTTGGGTAGGGGGCTGGCCTACGGCTACACCTTC	CASSLGRGLAYGYTF
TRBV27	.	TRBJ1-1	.	TGTGCCAGCCATGGGGTGGGGGCTGCTGAAGCTTTCTTT	CASHGVGAAEAFF
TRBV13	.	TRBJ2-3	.	TGTGCCAGCAGCCCGATTACTACCGAAGGCACAGATACGCAGTATTTT	CASSPITTEGTDTQYF
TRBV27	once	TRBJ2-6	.	TGTGCCAGCAGTTTAACGTTCATCAGGAACTCTGGGGCCAACGTCCTGACTTTC	CASSLTFIRNSGANVLTF
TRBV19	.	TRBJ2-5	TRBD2	TGTGCCAGTAGTTCTGGGACTAGCGGAGGGGAGACCCAGTACTTC	CASSSGTSGGETQYF
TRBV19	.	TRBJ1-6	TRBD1	TGTGCCAGTCGTAACAGGGGCGCTTATAATTCACCCCTCCACTTT	CASRNRGAYNSPLHF
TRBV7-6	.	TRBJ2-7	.	TGTGCCAGCAGCTTAGGAGGCGGGACTCAGTACTTC	CASSLGGGTQYF
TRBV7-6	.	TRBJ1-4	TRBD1	TGTGCCAGCAGCTTAGTCCCGACAGGGAATGAAAAACTGTTTTTT	CASSLVPTGNEKLFF
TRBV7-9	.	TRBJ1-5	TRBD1	TGTGCCAGCAGCCCCGGGACAGGGAATCAGCCCCAGCATTTT	CASSPGTGNQPQHF
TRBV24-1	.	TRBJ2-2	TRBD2	TGTGCCACCAGTGATCCCCGGGGGGGGAACACCGGGGAGCTGTTTTTT	CATSDPRGGNTGELFF
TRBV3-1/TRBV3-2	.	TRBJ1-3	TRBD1	TGTGCCAGCAGCCAAGTCCCGACAGGGACTGGAAACACCATATATTTT	CASSQVPTGTGNTIYF
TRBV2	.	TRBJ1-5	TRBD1	TGTGCCAGCAGTGACAGGGGGGTAGGCCAGCCCCAGCATTTT	CASSDRGVGQPQHF
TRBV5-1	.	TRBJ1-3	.	TGCGCCAGCAGCTTAAACGGGGCTGGAAACACCATATATTTT	CASSLNGAGNTIYF